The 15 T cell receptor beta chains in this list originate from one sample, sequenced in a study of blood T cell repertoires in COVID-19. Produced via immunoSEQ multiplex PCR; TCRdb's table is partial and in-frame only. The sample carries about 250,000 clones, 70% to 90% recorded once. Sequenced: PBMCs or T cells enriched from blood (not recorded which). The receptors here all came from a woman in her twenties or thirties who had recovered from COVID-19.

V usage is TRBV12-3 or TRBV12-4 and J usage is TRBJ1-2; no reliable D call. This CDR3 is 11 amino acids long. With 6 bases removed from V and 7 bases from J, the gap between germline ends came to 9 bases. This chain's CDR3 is CASSSSGGYTF. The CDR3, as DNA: TGTGCCAGCAGCTCGTCGGGTGGCTACACCTTC.

The CDR3 loop is CASSTGQGISGNTIYF. CDR3 DNA sequence: TGTGCCAGCAGTACGGGACAGGGCATCTCTGGAAACACCATATATTTT. The V call is TRBV27, the J call TRBJ1-3; 9 positions agree with TRBD1. The CDR3 sequence is 16 residues long. J was trimmed by 0 bases and V by 5 bases; bases with no gene match: 5. Germline V CDR1 and CDR2: MNHEY, SMNVEV (reference sequence).

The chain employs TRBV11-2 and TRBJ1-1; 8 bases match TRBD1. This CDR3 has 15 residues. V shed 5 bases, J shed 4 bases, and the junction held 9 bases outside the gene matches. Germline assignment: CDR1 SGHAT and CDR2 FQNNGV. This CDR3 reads CASSPRQGRTTEAFF. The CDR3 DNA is TGTGCCAGCAGCCCAAGACAGGGGAGGACCACTGAAGCTTTCTTT. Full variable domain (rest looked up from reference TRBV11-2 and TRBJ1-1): EAGVAQSPRYKIIEKRQSVAFWCNPISGHATLYWYQQILGQGPKLLIQFQNNGVVDDSQLPKDRFSAERLKGVDSTLKIQPAKLEDSAVYLCASSPRQGRTTEAFFGQGTRLTVV.

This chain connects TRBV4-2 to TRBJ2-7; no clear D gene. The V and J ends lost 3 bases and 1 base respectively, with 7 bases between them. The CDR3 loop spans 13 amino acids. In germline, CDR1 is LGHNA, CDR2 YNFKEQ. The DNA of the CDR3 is TGTGCCAGCAGCCAGGCAGCGTCCTACGAGCAGTACTTC. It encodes CASSQAASYEQYF.

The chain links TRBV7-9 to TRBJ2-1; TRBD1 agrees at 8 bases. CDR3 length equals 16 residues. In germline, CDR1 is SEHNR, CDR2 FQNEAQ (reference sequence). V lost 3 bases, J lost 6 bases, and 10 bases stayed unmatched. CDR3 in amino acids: CASSLGSRTGSNEQFF. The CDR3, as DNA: TGTGCCAGCAGCTTGGGGTCGAGGACAGGGAGCAATGAGCAGTTCTTC.

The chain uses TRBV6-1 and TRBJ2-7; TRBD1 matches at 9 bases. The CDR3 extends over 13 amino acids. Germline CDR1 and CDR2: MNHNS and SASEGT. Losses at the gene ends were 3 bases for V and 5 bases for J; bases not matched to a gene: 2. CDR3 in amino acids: CASSERTGDEQYF. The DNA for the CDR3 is TGTGCCAGCAGTGAGAGGACAGGGGACGAGCAGTACTTC.

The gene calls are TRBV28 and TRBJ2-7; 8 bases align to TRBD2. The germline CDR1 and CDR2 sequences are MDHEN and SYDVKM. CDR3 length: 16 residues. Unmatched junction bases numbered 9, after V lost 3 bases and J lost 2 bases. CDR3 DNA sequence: TGTGCCAGCAGTTTCCGGTCGGGGGGGTGGCCCTACGAGCAGTACTTC. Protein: CASSFRSGGWPYEQYF.

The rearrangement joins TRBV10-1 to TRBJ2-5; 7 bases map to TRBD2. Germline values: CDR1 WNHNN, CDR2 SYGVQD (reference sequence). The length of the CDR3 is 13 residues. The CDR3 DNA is TGCGCATCTGCCGCGGGAGTTGGAGAGACCCAGTACTTC. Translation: CASAAGVGETQYF.

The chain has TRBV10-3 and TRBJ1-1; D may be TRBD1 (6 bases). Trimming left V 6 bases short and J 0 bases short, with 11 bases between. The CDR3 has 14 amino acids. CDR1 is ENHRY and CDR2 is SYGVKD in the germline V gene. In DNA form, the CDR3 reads TGTGCCATCAGCCCCAGACAGGTGAACACTGAAGCTTTCTTT. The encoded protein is CAISPRQVNTEAFF.

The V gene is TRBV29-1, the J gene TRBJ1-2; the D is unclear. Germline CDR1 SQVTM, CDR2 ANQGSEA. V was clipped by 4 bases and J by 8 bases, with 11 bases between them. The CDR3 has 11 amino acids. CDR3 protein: CSVVLNKGYTF. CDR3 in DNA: TGCAGCGTTGTACTAAATAAGGGCTACACCTTC.

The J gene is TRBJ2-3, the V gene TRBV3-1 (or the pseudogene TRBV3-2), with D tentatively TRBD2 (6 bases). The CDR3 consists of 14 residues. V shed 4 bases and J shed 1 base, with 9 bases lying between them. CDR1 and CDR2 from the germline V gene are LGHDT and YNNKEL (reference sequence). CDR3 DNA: TGTGCCAGCAGCCTTCCGGGAGGCACAGATACGCAGTATTTT. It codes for CASSLPGGTDTQYF.

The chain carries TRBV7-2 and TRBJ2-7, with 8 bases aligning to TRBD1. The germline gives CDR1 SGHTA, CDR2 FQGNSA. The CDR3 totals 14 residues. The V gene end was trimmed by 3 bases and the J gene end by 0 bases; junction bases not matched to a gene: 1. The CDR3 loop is CASSLQGASYEQYF. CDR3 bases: TGTGCCAGCAGCTTGCAGGGGGCCTCCTACGAGCAGTACTTC.

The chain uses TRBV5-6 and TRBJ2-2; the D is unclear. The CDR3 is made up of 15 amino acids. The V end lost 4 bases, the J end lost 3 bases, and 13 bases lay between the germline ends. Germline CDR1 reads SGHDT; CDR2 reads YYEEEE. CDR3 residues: CASSLEQWDTGELFF. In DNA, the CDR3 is TGTGCCAGCAGCCTTGAACAGTGGGACACCGGGGAGCTGTTTTTT. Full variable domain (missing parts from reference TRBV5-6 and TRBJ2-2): DAGVTQSPTHLIKTRGQQVTLRCSPKSGHDTVSWYQQALGQGPQFIFQYYEEEERQRGNFPDRFSGHQFPNYSSELNVNALLLGDSALYLCASSLEQWDTGELFFGEGSRLTVL.

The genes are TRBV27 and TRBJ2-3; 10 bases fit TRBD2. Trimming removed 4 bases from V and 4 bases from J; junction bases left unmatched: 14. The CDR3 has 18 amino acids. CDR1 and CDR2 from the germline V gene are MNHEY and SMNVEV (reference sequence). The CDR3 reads CASSSSSGRAKGADTQYF. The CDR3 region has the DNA TGTGCCAGCAGTTCCTCGAGCGGGAGGGCCAAGGGTGCAGATACGCAGTATTTT.

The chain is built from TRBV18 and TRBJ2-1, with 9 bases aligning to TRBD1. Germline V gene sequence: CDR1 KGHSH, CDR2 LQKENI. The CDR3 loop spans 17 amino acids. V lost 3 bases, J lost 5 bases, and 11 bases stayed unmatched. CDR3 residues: CASSPRDRDMRNNEQFF. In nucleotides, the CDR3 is TGTGCCAGCTCACCCCGGGACAGGGATATGAGAAACAATGAGCAGTTCTTC. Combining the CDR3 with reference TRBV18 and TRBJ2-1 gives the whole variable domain NAGVMQNPRHLVRRRGQEARLRCSPMKGHSHVYWYRQLPEEGLKFMVYLQKENIIDESGMPKERFSAEFPKEGPSILRIQQVVRGDSAAYFCASSPRDRDMRNNEQFFGPGTRLTVL.